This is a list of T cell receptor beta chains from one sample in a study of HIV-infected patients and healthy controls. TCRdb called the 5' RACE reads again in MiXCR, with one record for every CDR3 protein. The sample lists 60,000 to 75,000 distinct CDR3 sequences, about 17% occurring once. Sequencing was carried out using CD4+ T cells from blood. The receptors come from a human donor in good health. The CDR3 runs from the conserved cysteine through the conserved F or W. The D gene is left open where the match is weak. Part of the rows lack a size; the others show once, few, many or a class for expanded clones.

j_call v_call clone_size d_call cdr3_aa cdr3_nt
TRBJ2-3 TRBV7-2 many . CASSLVGSGRRDTQYF TGTGCCAGCAGCTTAGTTGGTAGCGGTAGAAGGGATACGCAGTATTTT
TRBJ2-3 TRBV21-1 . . CASSTPGPTDTQYF TGTGCCAGCAGCACACCGGGACCCACAGATACGCAGTATTTT
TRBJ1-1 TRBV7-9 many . CASSAAVNTEAFF TGTGCCAGCAGTGCTGCCGTAAACACTGAAGCTTTCTTT
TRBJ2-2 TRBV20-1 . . CSASGVKSNTGELFF TGCAGTGCTAGCGGGGTGAAGTCGAACACCGGGGAGCTGTTTTTT
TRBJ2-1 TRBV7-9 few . CASSLRFERGPNNEQFF TGTGCCAGCAGCTTAAGGTTCGAGAGGGGACCAAACAATGAGCAGTTCTTC
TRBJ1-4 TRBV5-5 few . CASSPAHINEKLFF TGTGCCAGCAGCCCAGCACACATTAATGAAAAACTGTTTTTT
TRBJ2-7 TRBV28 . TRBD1 CASSSPGQGVSEQYF TGTGCCAGCAGCTCCCCGGGACAGGGTGTTTCGGAGCAGTACTTC
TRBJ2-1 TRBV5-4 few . CASSLLMGVGYEQFF TGTGCCAGCAGCTTGCTCATGGGAGTAGGCTATGAGCAGTTCTTC
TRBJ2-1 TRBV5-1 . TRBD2 CASSPTSGVSLYNEQFF TGCGCCAGCAGCCCGACTAGCGGGGTGTCCCTTTACAATGAGCAGTTCTTC
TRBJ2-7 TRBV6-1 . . CASSQERYEQYF TGTGCCAGCAGCCAGGAGAGGTACGAGCAGTACTTC
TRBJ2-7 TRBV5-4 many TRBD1 CASSLDRGRYEQYF TGTGCCAGCAGCTTGGACAGGGGTAGATACGAGCAGTACTTC
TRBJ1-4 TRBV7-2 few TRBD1 CASSPQGGRGEKLFF TGTGCCAGCAGCCCACAAGGGGGCAGGGGTGAAAAACTGTTTTTT
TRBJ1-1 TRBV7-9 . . CASSTKGGAAGTEAFF TGTGCCAGCAGCACCAAAGGGGGGGCTGCGGGAACTGAAGCTTTCTTT
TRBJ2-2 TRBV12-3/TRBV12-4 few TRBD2 CASSRPQRGNTGELFF TGTGCCAGCAGCCGTCCCCAGCGGGGGAACACCGGGGAGCTGTTTTTT
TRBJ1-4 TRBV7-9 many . CASSLFQGNEKLFF TGTGCCAGCAGCTTATTCCAGGGTAATGAAAAACTGTTTTTT
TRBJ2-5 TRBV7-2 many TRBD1 CASSLAAGGRQETQYF TGTGCCAGCAGCTTAGCGGCAGGGGGTAGGCAAGAGACCCAGTACTTC
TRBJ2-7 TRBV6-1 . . CASSERNEQYF TGTGCCAGCAGTGAAAGGAACGAGCAGTACTTC
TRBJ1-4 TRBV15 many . CATSRGTVEKLFF TGTGCCACCAGCAGAGGGACAGTGGAAAAACTGTTTTTT
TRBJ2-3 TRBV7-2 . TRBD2 CASSSQAGGGRDTQYF TGTGCCAGCAGCTCCCAAGCGGGGGGCGGCCGAGATACGCAGTATTTT
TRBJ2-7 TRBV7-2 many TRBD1 CASSPPWTGSSSYEQYF TGTGCCAGCAGCCCTCCCTGGACAGGTTCCAGCTCCTACGAGCAGTACTTC
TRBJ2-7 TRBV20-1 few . CSASDSRDYEQYF TGCAGTGCTAGTGATAGCAGGGACTACGAGCAGTACTTC
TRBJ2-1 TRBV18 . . CASSGAGGTPRVEQFF TGTGCCAGCTCCGGGGCAGGGGGGACCCCGAGAGTTGAGCAGTTCTTC
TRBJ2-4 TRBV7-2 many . CASRGGGSKNIQYF TGTGCCAGCAGAGGAGGGGGAAGCAAAAACATTCAGTACTTC
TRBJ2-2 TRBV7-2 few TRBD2 CASILLAGGSGELFF TGTGCCAGCATCCTTCTAGCGGGAGGGTCTGGGGAGCTGTTTTTT
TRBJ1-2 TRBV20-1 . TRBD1 CSATTLDRGKDGYTF TGCAGTGCTACAACACTCGACAGGGGAAAGGATGGCTACACCTTC